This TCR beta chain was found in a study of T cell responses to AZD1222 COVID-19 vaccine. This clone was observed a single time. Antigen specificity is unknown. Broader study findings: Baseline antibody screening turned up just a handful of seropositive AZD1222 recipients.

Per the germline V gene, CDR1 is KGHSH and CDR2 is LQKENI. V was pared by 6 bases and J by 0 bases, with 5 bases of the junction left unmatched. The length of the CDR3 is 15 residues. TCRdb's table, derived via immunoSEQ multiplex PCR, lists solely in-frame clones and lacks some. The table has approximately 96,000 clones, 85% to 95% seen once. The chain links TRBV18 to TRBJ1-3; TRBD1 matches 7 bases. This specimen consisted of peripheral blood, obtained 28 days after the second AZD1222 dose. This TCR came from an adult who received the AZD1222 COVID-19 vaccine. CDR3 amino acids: CASSTGASSGNTIYF. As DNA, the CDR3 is TGTGCCAGCTCCACAGGGGCGAGCTCTGGAAACACCATATATTTT. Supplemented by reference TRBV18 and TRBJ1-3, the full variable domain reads NAGVMQNPRHLVRRRGQEARLRCSPMKGHSHVYWYRQLPEEGLKFMVYLQKENIIDESGMPKERFSAEFPKEGPSILRIQQVVRGDSAAYFCASSTGASSGNTIYFGEGSWLTVV.